This TCR beta chain comes out of a study of chemoradiotherapy in HPV16-positive cancers. Sequenced by immunoSEQ multiplex PCR; TCRdb stores in-frame clones only, minus some. The sample carries tens of thousands of clones, over 85% recorded once. Whole-study results and caveats: Only a couple of HPV16-positive patients supplied the functional HPV-specificity definition.

To note about this clone: The antigen is undetermined.

V was shortened by 3 bases and J by 3 bases, with 9 bases between the two germline ends. This CDR3 has 13 amino acids. The germline V gene encodes CDR1 MNHEY and CDR2 SMNVEV (reference sequence). The receptor's source is a human donor with HPV-associated anogenital cancer. The sequences come from blood, collected from a patient who underwent chemoradiotherapy. The J gene is TRBJ2-7, the V gene TRBV27; D perhaps matches TRBD1 (6 bases). CDR3 residues: CASSFGQRYEQYF. For the CDR3, the DNA is TGTGCCAGCAGTTTTGGACAGCGCTACGAGCAGTACTTC.